This T cell receptor beta chain emerged from a study of blood T cell repertoires in COVID-19. Study summary: Acute and convalescent COVID-19 specimens originated in the United States, Italy and Spain. Sources were T cells, B-cell-depleted T cells, or PBMCs; the material itself was cDNA or gDNA.

As handled by the study authors: Researchers report that nucleated cell counts were estimated from reference gene primer amplification. Method: immunoSEQ multiplex PCR; TCRdb's copy keeps in-frame clones and lacks some. That table supplies the V and J calls and clone size; D and trimming were determined from the DNA. The repertoire holds around 100,000 clones, around 85% seen once, with roughly 12% in the top ten. Germline values: CDR1 SGHAT, CDR2 FQNNGV. The CDR3 loop spans 14 amino acids. V shed 2 bases and J shed 0 bases, with 8 bases lying between them. This chain joins TRBV11-2 and TRBJ2-7; D gene uncertain. The sequenced material came from peripheral blood. The clonotype was recovered from a human donor in a cohort sampled during active COVID-19. CDR3 nucleotide sequence: TGTGCCAGCAGCTTACGACACGGCTCCTACGAGCAGTACTTC. It yields the protein CASSLRHGSYEQYF.